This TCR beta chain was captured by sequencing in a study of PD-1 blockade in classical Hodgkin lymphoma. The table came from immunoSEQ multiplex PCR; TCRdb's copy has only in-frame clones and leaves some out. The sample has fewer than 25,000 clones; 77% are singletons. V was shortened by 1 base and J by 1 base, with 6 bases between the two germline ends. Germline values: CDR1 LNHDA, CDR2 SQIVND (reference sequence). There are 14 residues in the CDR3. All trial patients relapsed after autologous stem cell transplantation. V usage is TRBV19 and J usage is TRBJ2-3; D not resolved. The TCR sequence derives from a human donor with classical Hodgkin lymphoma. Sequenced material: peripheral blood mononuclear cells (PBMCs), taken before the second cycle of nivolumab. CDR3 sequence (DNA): TGTGCCAGTAGTATAGGACACGGCACAGATACGCAGTATTTT. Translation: CASSIGHGTDTQYF.